This TCR beta chain is from a study of blood T cell repertoires in COVID-19. Study as a whole: From the United States, Italy and Spain came samples of acute and convalescent COVID-19. PBMCs, B-cell-depleted T cells, or T cells were the source of the cDNA or gDNA that made up the material.

Patients from Seattle were sampled longitudinally, starting during active infection. From germline, CDR1 is LGHDT and CDR2 YNNKEL (reference sequence). Trimming removed 2 bases at V and 2 bases at J, with 9 bases between. The CDR3 covers 14 residues. Authors' methods: The assay estimated nucleated cells by amplifying reference gene primers. Here immunoSEQ multiplex PCR was the method, and the copy in TCRdb shows in-frame clones only, minus some. V and J calls plus clone size are reproduced from that table; the DNA served to infer D and trimming. This sample carries roughly 350,000 clones, over 75% of them seen once, and the ten largest clones take about 10%.

The J gene is TRBJ2-5, the V gene TRBV3-1 (or the pseudogene TRBV3-2), with D possibly matching TRBD1 (5 bases). This receptor was obtained from a woman aged 30 to 39 with COVID-19, enrolled during active disease. The sample taken for sequencing was peripheral blood. Here the CDR3 reads CASSQLDSQETQYF. The CDR3 nucleotides are TGTGCCAGCAGCCAACTAGACAGTCAAGAGACCCAGTACTTC.